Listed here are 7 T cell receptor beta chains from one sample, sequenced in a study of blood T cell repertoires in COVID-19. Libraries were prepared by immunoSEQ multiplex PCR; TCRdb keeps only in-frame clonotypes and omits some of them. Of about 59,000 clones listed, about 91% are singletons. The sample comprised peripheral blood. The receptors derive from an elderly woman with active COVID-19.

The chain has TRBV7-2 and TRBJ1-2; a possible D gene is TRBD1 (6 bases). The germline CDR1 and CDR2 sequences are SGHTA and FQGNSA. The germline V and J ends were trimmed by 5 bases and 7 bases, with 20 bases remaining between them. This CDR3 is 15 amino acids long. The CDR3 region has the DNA TGTGCCAGCAGCCTCCGAGGTGTACAGGGCCTTGGCTACACCTTC. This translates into CASSLRGVQGLGYTF.

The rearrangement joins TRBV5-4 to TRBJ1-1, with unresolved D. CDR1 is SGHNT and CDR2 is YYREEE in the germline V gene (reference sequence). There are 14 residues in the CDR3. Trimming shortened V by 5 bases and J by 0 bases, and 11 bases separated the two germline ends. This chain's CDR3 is CASRVQLMNTEAFF. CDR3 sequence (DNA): TGTGCCAGCAGAGTACAGCTCATGAACACTGAAGCTTTCTTT.

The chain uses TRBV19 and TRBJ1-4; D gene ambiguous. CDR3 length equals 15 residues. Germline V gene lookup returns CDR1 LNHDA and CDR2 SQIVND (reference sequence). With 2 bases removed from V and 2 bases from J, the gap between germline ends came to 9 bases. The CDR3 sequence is CASSITGLTNEKLFF. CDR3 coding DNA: TGTGCCAGTAGTATAACCGGACTGACTAATGAAAAACTGTTTTTT.

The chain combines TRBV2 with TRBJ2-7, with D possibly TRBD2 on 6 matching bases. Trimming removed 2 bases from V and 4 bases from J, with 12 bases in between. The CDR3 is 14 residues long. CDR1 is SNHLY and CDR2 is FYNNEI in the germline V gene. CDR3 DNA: TGTGCCAGCAGTGAATGGGGTAGCGGATACGAGCAGTACTTC. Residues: CASSEWGSGYEQYF.

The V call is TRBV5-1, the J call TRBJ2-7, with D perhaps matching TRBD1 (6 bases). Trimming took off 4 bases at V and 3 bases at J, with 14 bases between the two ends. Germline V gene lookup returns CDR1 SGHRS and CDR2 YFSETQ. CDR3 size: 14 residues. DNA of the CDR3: TGCGCCAGCAGCATCAACAGGGATAACTACGAGCAGTACTTC. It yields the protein CASSINRDNYEQYF.

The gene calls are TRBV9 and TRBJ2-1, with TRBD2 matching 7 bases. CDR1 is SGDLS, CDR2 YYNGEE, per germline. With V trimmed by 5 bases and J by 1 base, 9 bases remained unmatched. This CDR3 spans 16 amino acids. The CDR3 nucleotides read TGTGCCAGCAGTGTCAGTTACGGGGGGTCCTACAATGAGCAGTTCTTC. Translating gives CASSVSYGGSYNEQFF.

Written as DNA, the CDR3 is TGTGCCAGCAGCCAAGGATACGGGGGTGGAAACACCATATATTTT. Translated, it gives CASSQGYGGGNTIYF. The chain carries TRBV4-2 and TRBJ1-3; D might be TRBD1 (5 bases). Trimming shortened V by 1 base and J by 3 bases, and 10 bases separated the two germline ends. The CDR3 covers 15 residues. The germline CDR1 and CDR2 sequences are LGHNA and YNFKEQ.